A selection of T cell receptor beta chains follows, all from one sample in a study of OX40 agonist ivuxolimab in advanced cancers. Libraries were prepared by immunoSEQ multiplex PCR; TCRdb keeps only in-frame clonotypes and omits some of them. In the table there are tens of thousands of clones, about 91% of which are singletons. Material: CD4+ or CD8+ T cells sorted from blood, obtained in a trial of the OX40 agonist ivuxolimab. These receptors were taken from an adult with an advanced solid tumor such as melanoma, head and neck, liver or kidney cancer. Both conserved end residues are part of each CDR3. A D gene is named only where the DNA matches it firmly. For some rows the clone size is stated as once, few or many, or as a class when expanded; others skip it.

TRBD2	TRBV28	-	TRBJ2-5	CASSRAGGPRETQYF	TGTGCCAGCAGTCGTGCGGGGGGGCCTCGAGAGACCCAGTACTTC
-	TRBV6-1	-	TRBJ1-6	CASSEARDSPLHF	TGTGCCAGCAGTGAAGCAAGGGATTCACCCCTCCACTTT
-	TRBV9	once	TRBJ2-6	CASPRGYKQSRANVLTF	TGTGCCAGCCCAAGAGGGTACAAACAAAGTCGGGCCAACGTCCTGACTTTC
-	TRBV27	-	TRBJ2-3	CASSLSGTDTQYF	TGTGCCAGCAGTTTAAGCGGCACAGATACGCAGTATTTT
-	TRBV7-2	-	TRBJ2-1	CASGTAPNNEQFF	TGTGCCAGCGGGACGGCACCTAACAATGAGCAGTTCTTC
-	TRBV28	-	TRBJ1-4	CAAQTVNNEKLFF	TGTGCCGCCCAAACGGTGAACAATGAAAAACTGTTTTTT
TRBD1	TRBV4-1	-	TRBJ2-1	CASSHPDRANNEQFF	TGCGCCAGCAGCCACCCGGACAGGGCCAACAATGAGCAGTTCTTC
-	TRBV7-2	-	TRBJ1-3	CASSPMGFSGNTIYF	TGTGCCAGCAGCCCAATGGGCTTCTCTGGAAACACCATATATTTT
-	TRBV28	-	TRBJ1-2	CASSLGQIYGYTF	TGTGCCAGCAGTTTAGGACAGATCTATGGCTACACCTTC
TRBD2	TRBV5-4	-	TRBJ2-7	CASSDSGRGSYEQYF	TGTGCCAGCAGCGATAGCGGGAGAGGCTCCTACGAGCAGTACTTC
-	TRBV7-9	-	TRBJ2-3	CASSFSRDPLPQYF	TGTGCCAGCAGCTTCAGCCGGGACCCCCTTCCGCAGTATTTT
TRBD1	TRBV5-8	-	TRBJ1-5	CASSLDSGGAIQPQHF	TGTGCCAGCAGCTTGGACTCAGGGGGCGCGATTCAGCCCCAGCATTTT
-	TRBV11-3	-	TRBJ1-2	CASSFRTGLGLLTF	TGTGCCAGCAGCTTCCGGACGGGCCTTGGGCTGCTCACCTTC
-	TRBV20-1	once	TRBJ2-3	CSASITDTQYF	TGCAGTGCTAGCATCACAGATACGCAGTATTTT
-	TRBV5-8	-	TRBJ2-7	CASSWPTYEQYF	TGTGCCAGCAGCTGGCCGACCTACGAGCAGTACTTC
-	TRBV30	-	TRBJ2-7	CALKRVGYEQYF	TGTGCCCTCAAGCGGGTGGGCTACGAGCAGTACTTC
TRBD2	TRBV18	-	TRBJ2-3	CASFFNPVAGERTDTQYF	TGTGCCAGCTTCTTTAATCCCGTAGCGGGGGAAAGGACAGATACGCAGTATTTT
TRBD1	TRBV2	-	TRBJ1-4	CASSGTGEISWDNEKLFF	TGTGCCAGCAGTGGAACAGGGGAAATATCCTGGGACAATGAAAAACTGTTTTTT
TRBD2	TRBV28	-	TRBJ2-1	CASSLGGRLAGVNEQFF	TGTGCCAGCAGTTTAGGGGGTCGGCTAGCGGGAGTCAATGAGCAGTTCTTC
TRBD2	TRBV2	-	TRBJ2-5	CASSGGLAGGQETQYF	TGTGCCAGCAGTGGGGGACTAGCGGGAGGACAAGAGACCCAGTACTTC
-	TRBV30	-	TRBJ1-1	CAWSGFSRTNTEAFF	TGTGCCTGGAGTGGATTTTCTCGGACAAACACTGAAGCTTTCTTT
TRBD1	TRBV30	-	TRBJ1-4	CAWSVNRGAEKLFF	TGTGCCTGGAGTGTGAACAGGGGAGCAGAAAAACTGTTTTTT
TRBD2	TRBV28	-	TRBJ2-1	CASSFITSAIDNEQFF	TGTGCCAGCAGTTTCATCACTAGCGCCATCGACAATGAGCAGTTCTTC
-	TRBV4-2	-	TRBJ2-3	CASSHGASTDTQYF	TGTGCCAGCAGCCACGGGGCTAGCACAGATACGCAGTATTTT
TRBD1	TRBV11-2	-	TRBJ2-7	CASSRGQGVEQYF	TGTGCCAGCAGCAGGGGACAGGGAGTCGAGCAGTACTTC
-	TRBV19	-	TRBJ1-5	CASSTPNRRSTQHF	TGTGCCAGTAGTACCCCCAACCGCCGGTCCACCCAGCATTTT
TRBD1	TRBV7-2	-	TRBJ2-5	CASSLTADRGVSRETQYF	TGTGCCAGCAGCTTAACGGCGGACAGGGGAGTGAGTCGGGAGACCCAGTACTTC
TRBD2	TRBV7-9	-	TRBJ2-2	CASSKRLAVTSGDTGELFF	TGTGCCAGCAGCAAAAGACTAGCGGTTACCTCAGGAGACACCGGGGAGCTGTTTTTT
-	TRBV9	-	TRBJ1-1	CASSASGTLNTEAFF	TGTGCCAGCAGCGCCTCCGGGACATTGAACACTGAAGCTTTCTTT
TRBD2	TRBV28	few	TRBJ2-7	CASSLEGLAGNEQYF	TGTGCCAGCAGTTTAGAGGGACTAGCGGGGAACGAGCAGTACTTC
-	TRBV10-2	-	TRBJ2-1	CASSAVRTDEQFF	TGCGCCAGCAGTGCCGTTAGGACGGATGAGCAGTTCTTC
TRBD2	TRBV2	-	TRBJ2-2	CASSEKGSGYTGELFF	TGTGCCAGCAGTGAAAAAGGTAGCGGGTACACCGGGGAGCTGTTTTTT
-	TRBV28	-	TRBJ2-5	CASSIASGPPETQYF	TGTGCCAGCAGCATCGCCTCGGGGCCCCCCGAGACCCAGTACTTC
-	TRBV7-9	-	TRBJ2-5	CASSLAGETQYF	TGTGCCAGCAGCTTAGCAGGAGAGACCCAGTACTTC
TRBD1	TRBV19	-	TRBJ1-4	CASRPDRWAEKLFF	TGTGCCAGTAGGCCGGACAGGTGGGCTGAAAAACTGTTTTTT
TRBD1	TRBV9	-	TRBJ2-7	CASSVGIGTAATYEQYF	TGTGCCAGCAGCGTAGGGATAGGGACAGCTGCAACCTACGAGCAGTACTTC
-	TRBV29-1	once	TRBJ2-3	CSAHRDTDTQYF	TGCAGCGCCCACAGGGACACAGATACGCAGTATTTT
-	TRBV2	-	TRBJ1-2	CASSEGHSYGYTF	TGTGCCAGCAGTGAGGGACACAGCTATGGCTACACCTTC
TRBD1	TRBV6-6	-	TRBJ1-2	CASHRGSNYGYTF	TGTGCCAGTCACAGGGGATCTAACTATGGCTACACCTTC
-	TRBV11-3	-	TRBJ1-1	CASSLDRGYTEAFF	TGTGCCAGCAGCTTAGATCGGGGATACACTGAAGCTTTCTTT